This TCR beta chain derives from a study of technical replicates of blood from a few donors (dated by TCRdb to the late 2010s). To prepare the library, the immunoSEQ multiplex PCR assay was applied. Sourced from immuneACCESS, this table was stored by TCRdb with only in-frame sequences that have V and J called. A share of the clones is absent; for the studies checked, an unresolved V gene accounts for under half, and the remainder has no known explanation. This sample holds about 50,000 clones; 90% to 96% were observed only once. The leading ten clones occupy 0.39% of the sample. From the cysteine through the phenylalanine, the CDR3 covers 15 amino acids. Only the CDR3 portion is preserved as DNA: 45 bases, with reading frame beginning at the first base. As encoded in the germline V gene, CDR1 is MNHNS while CDR2 is SASEGT. The junction shows trimming of 6 bases on V and 4 bases on J, and the gene matches do not reach 7 bases of it.

Comments on this clone: Its antigen is not yet known. There are no base qualities to consult, and no much larger clone falls within one base.

This receptor chain uses TRBV6-1 and TRBJ2-4; 9 junctional bases match TRBD1. The clonotype was recovered from a human donor in good health. Input material: T cells isolated from PBMCs. The bases are TGTGCCAGCAGCGATAGACAGGGGGGGAAAAACATTCAGTACTTC. Translated, this gives CASSDRQGGKNIQYF.